This T cell receptor beta chain originates from a study of CD8+ T cells in alopecia areata. Germline V CDR1 and CDR2: SGHTA, FQGNSA. CDR3 size: 14 residues. V gave up 1 base and J gave up 1 base, with 7 bases separating them. cDNA reverse transcribed from extracted RNA served as the sequencing template. The method was immunoSEQ multiplex PCR; TCRdb's version includes in-frame clones alone and lacks a portion of them. Here the sample spans 150,000 to 200,000 clones, roughly 70% being singletons. Treatment reported: oral pan-JAK inhibitor, 5-10 mg twice daily. The chain is built from TRBV7-2 and TRBJ1-1; D is ambiguous. The TCR was taken from a human donor with alopecia areata. The sample consisted of CD4+ T cells sorted from blood, taken around week 47, from a patient treated with tofacitinib. The CDR3 coding sequence is TGTGCCAGCAGCTTAGGCCGACAGAACACTGAAGCTTTCTTT. This gives the protein CASSLGRQNTEAFF.